Described below is a single T cell receptor (beta chain) sequence and its context. Antigen specificity is unknown. This table comes from immunoSEQ multiplex PCR, and its TCRdb copy is limited to in-frame clones, with some not included. The sample has about 340,000 clones, over 90% seen once; the top ten hold under 7%. These data are taken from a study of brain T cells in children with intractable seizures. Study-wide findings and caveats: Viral specificity was inferred only from CDR3 similarity; HCMV serostatus was unknown. Clones missing pre-surgery may reflect undersampling of that blood sample.

The CDR3 is 13 residues long. From germline, CDR1 is SGHRS and CDR2 YFSETQ. V was cut by 5 bases and J by 6 bases, with 9 bases left in between. Time point indicated: blood from clinic visit 5 months post-surgery; TSC patient then seizure free. The sequenced cases were selected for having the highest brain T cell transcript signatures. Pre-surgery treatment included at least one anti-epileptic drug. The sequence was collected from a boy under three years old with tuberous sclerosis and intractable seizures. Sequences were derived from peripheral blood, sampled around 5 months after surgery. V usage is TRBV5-1 and J usage is TRBJ1-6; TRBD1 might be the D (5 bases). CDR3 amino acids: CASRTETNSPLHF. CDR3 nucleotide sequence: TGCGCCAGCAGGACAGAAACTAATTCACCCCTCCACTTT.